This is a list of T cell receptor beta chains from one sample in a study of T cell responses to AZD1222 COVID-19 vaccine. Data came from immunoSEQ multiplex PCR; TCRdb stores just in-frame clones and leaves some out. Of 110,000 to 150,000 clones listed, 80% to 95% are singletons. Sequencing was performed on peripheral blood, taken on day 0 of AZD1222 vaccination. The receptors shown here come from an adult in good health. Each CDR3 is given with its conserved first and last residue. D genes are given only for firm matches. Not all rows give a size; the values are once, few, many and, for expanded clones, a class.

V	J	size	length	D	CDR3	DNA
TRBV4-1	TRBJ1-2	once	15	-	CASSLPGRASVGYTF	TGCGCCAGCAGCCTGCCAGGACGAGCGTCTGTTGGCTACACCTTC
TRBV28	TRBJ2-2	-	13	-	CASSNDRTGELFF	TGTGCCAGCAGTAATGACCGAACCGGGGAGCTGTTTTTT
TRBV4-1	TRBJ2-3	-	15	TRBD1	CASSHNTGTGEPEYF	TGCGCCAGCAGCCATAATACCGGGACAGGGGAACCGGAGTATTTT
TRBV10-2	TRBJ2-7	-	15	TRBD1	CASRAGTGSSYEQYF	TGCGCCAGCAGAGCGGGGACAGGGAGCTCCTACGAGCAGTACTTC
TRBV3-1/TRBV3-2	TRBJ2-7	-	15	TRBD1	CASSPGTAEAYEQYF	TGTGCCAGCAGCCCCGGGACAGCCGAGGCCTACGAGCAGTACTTC
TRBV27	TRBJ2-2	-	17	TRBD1	CASSPDFGQAGTGELFF	TGTGCCAGCAGCCCCGATTTCGGACAGGCGGGCACCGGGGAGCTGTTTTTT
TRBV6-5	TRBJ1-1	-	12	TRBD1	CASQTGHTEAFF	TGTGCCAGCCAGACAGGGCACACTGAAGCTTTCTTT
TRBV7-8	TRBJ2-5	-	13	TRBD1	CASSLDRGETQYF	TGTGCCAGCAGCTTAGACAGGGGAGAGACCCAGTACTTC
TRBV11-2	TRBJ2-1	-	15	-	CASSHPGGVFNEQFF	TGTGCCAGCAGCCACCCCGGGGGAGTTTTCAATGAGCAGTTCTTC
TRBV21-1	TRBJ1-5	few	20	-	CASSKALVRVEPKSNQPQHF	TGTGCCAGCAGCAAAGCGCTAGTCAGGGTCGAGCCAAAGAGCAATCAGCCCCAGCATTTT
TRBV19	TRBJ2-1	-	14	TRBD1	CASSSGTGNNEQFF	TGTGCCAGTAGTTCCGGGACAGGGAATAATGAGCAGTTCTTC
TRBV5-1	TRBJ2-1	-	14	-	CASSLLRNLNEQFF	TGCGCCAGCAGCTTATTAAGGAATCTCAATGAGCAGTTCTTC
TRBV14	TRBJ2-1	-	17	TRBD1	CASSQQPGQGSYNEQFF	TGTGCCAGCAGCCAACAACCGGGACAGGGGTCCTACAATGAGCAGTTCTTC
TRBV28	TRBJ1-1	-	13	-	CASRAIWGTEAFF	TGTGCCAGCAGGGCTATCTGGGGGACTGAAGCTTTCTTT
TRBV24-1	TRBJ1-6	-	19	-	CATSDLLKCRGHRNSPLHF	TGTGCCACCAGTGATTTGCTTAAATGTCGGGGACATCGAAATTCACCCCTCCACTTT
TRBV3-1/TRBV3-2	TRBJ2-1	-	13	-	CASSQGGGKGQFF	TGTGCCAGCAGCCAAGGGGGAGGAAAGGGACAGTTCTTC
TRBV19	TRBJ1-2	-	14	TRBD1	CASGQGGLDYGYTF	TGTGCCAGTGGACAGGGGGGTCTCGACTATGGCTACACCTTC
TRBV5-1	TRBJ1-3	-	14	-	CASRRIESGNTIYF	TGCGCCAGCAGGCGGATCGAATCTGGAAACACCATATATTTT
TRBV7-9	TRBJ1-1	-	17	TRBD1	CASSLEQGAMRNTEAFF	TGTGCCAGCAGCTTAGAGCAGGGGGCGATGAGGAACACTGAAGCTTTCTTT
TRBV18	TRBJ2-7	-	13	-	CASSTDYPYEQYF	TGTGCCAGCTCAACGGACTATCCCTACGAGCAGTACTTC
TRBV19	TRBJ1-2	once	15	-	CASTLRSGPGVGYTF	TGTGCCAGTACTCTCCGTTCGGGACCTGGAGTTGGCTACACCTTC
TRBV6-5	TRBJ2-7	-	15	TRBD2	CASSLAGHIGFEQYF	TGTGCCAGCAGTCTAGCGGGACATATTGGTTTCGAGCAGTACTTC
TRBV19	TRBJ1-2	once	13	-	CASSLTGLYGYTF	TGTGCCAGTAGCCTAACAGGCCTCTATGGCTACACCTTC
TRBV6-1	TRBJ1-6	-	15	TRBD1	CASSKRRQGYSPLHF	TGTGCCAGCAGTAAACGCAGACAGGGTTATTCACCCCTCCACTTT
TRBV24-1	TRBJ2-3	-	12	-	CATSDLTGTQYF	TGTGCCACCAGTGATTTGACGGGAACGCAGTATTTT
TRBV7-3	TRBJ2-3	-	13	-	CASSLGKGHTQYF	TGTGCCAGCAGCTTAGGGAAGGGGCATACGCAGTATTTT
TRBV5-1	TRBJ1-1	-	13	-	CASSSLKNTEAFF	TGCGCCAGCAGCTCCTTGAAGAACACTGAAGCTTTCTTT
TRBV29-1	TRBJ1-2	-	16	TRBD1	CSVVRGDRAINYGYTF	TGCAGCGTTGTCCGTGGGGACAGGGCGATTAACTATGGCTACACCTTC
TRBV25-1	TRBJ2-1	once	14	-	CASSESGYYNEQFF	TGTGCCAGCAGTGAGAGCGGTTACTACAATGAGCAGTTCTTC
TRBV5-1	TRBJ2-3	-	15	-	CATSPGAGSADTQYF	TGCGCCACATCCCCGGGGGCAGGGAGCGCAGATACGCAGTATTTT
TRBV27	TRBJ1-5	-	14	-	CASSLWGLNQPQHF	TGTGCCAGCAGTTTGTGGGGTTTGAATCAGCCCCAGCATTTT
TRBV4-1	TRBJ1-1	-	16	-	CASSQRPTRGGTEAFF	TGCGCCAGCAGCCAAAGGCCCACAAGGGGGGGGACTGAAGCTTTCTTT
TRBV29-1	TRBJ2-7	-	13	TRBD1	CSVGTGEGYEQYF	TGCAGCGTTGGGACAGGGGAGGGCTACGAGCAGTACTTC
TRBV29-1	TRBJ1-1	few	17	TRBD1	CSVGTGALPGLNTEAFF	TGCAGCGTGGGGACAGGGGCCCTTCCCGGTCTAAACACTGAAGCTTTCTTT
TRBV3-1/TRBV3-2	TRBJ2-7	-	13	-	CASSLRGGHEQYF	TGTGCCAGCAGCCTAAGGGGGGGCCACGAGCAGTACTTC
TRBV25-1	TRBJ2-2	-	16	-	CASSQRAQGYTGELFF	TGTGCCAGCAGCCAGAGGGCACAGGGTTACACCGGGGAGCTGTTTTTT
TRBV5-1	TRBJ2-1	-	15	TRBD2	CASSLVAGNYNEQFF	TGCGCCAGCAGCTTGGTAGCGGGAAACTACAATGAGCAGTTCTTC
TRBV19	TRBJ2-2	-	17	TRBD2	CATQPAGLAKGTGELFF	TGTGCCACCCAACCCGCGGGACTAGCGAAAGGTACCGGGGAGCTGTTTTTT
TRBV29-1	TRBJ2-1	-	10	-	CSVRTLGQFF	TGCAGCGTGAGGACGTTAGGGCAGTTCTTC
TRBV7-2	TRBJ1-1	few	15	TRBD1	CASSLGTGLNTEAFF	TGTGCCAGCAGCTTAGGGACAGGACTGAACACTGAAGCTTTCTTT
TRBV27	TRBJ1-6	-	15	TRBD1	CASRVNGGGNSPLHF	TGTGCCAGCCGAGTGAATGGAGGGGGCAATTCACCCCTCCACTTT
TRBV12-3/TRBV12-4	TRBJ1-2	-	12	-	CASSSGRNGYTF	TGTGCCAGCAGTTCCGGTAGGAATGGCTACACCTTC
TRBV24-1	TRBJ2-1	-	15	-	CATSDLWADYNEQFF	TGTGCCACCAGTGATTTATGGGCCGACTACAATGAGCAGTTCTTC
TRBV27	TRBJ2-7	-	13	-	CASSTQATYEQYF	TGTGCCAGCAGTACGCAGGCGACCTACGAGCAGTACTTC
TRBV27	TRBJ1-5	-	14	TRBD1	CASGDSLASQPQHF	TGTGCCAGTGGGGACAGTTTGGCCTCTCAGCCCCAGCATTTT
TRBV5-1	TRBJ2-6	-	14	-	CASSLGTGANVLTF	TGCGCCAGCAGCTTGGGGACTGGGGCCAACGTCCTGACTTTC
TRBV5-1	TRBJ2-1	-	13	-	CASSRDWDNEQFF	TGCGCCAGCAGCAGGGACTGGGACAATGAGCAGTTCTTC
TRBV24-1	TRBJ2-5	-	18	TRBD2	CATSSRRGVEGGRETQYF	TGTGCCACCTCCTCCCGTCGGGGGGTTGAAGGTGGGCGAGAGACCCAGTACTTC
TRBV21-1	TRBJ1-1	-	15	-	CASSKEDRGATEAFF	TGTGCCAGCAGCAAAGAAGACCGGGGGGCCACTGAAGCTTTCTTT
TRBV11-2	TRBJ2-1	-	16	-	CASSRVAGSSYNEQFF	TGTGCCAGCAGCCGGGTCGCGGGGAGCTCCTACAATGAGCAGTTCTTC